The 28 T cell receptor beta chains below were found in one sample sequenced in a study of T-cell memory formation after mild COVID-19. TCRdb re-analysed the 5' RACE reads in MiXCR, keeping a single row per CDR3 protein. This table has roughly 150,000 distinct CDR3 sequences, about an eighth appearing once. Sequenced sample: PBMCs or a T cell subset sorted from them (not recorded which). These receptors were collected from a man aged 18 to 30 who had mild COVID-19 (a few samples of this study predate the infection). Cell type and time point are not known.

In its sample, this clonotype was seen a few times. CDR3 DNA: TGTGCCAGCAGCTGGGGAATGAACACTGAAGCTTTCTTT. Its protein is CASSWGMNTEAFF. The chain employs TRBV7-9 and TRBJ1-1; D is ambiguous. Looked up from germline, CDR1 is SEHNR and CDR2 is FQNEAQ (reference sequence). The V end was cut by 4 bases, the J end by 0 bases, with 6 bases between. The CDR3 runs 13 residues.

The J gene is TRBJ1-2, the V gene TRBV5-1; 8 nucleotides match TRBD1. CDR1 and CDR2 (germline): SGHRS, YFSETQ. There are 15 residues in the CDR3. J lost 2 bases, V lost 4 bases, and 7 bases had no gene match. The CDR3 sequence is CASSRTGSGNYGYTF. The CDR3 nucleotides read TGCGCCAGCAGCCGGACAGGGAGTGGCAACTATGGCTACACCTTC.

This clonotype showed up just a few times. The V call is TRBV5-1, the J call TRBJ1-1, with TRBD1 as a possible D gene (6 bases). Germline V gives CDR1 SGHRS, CDR2 YFSETQ. The CDR3 spans 15 residues. The V gene lost 0 bases and the J gene lost 1 base, with 10 bases spanning the gap. The chain's CDR3 is CASSLVGQQNTEAFF. The CDR3 region has the DNA TGCGCCAGCAGCTTGGTCGGACAGCAGAACACTGAAGCTTTCTTT.

This clonotype was seen a few times. The chain employs TRBV27 and TRBJ1-4, with D possibly matching TRBD1 (5 bases). The V end lost 3 bases, the J end lost 0 bases, and 11 bases lay between the germline ends. The CDR3 contains 16 residues. Germline V gene data show CDR1 as MNHEY and CDR2 as SMNVEV (reference sequence). The CDR3 loop is CASSLSGAATNEKLFF. DNA of the CDR3: TGTGCCAGCAGTTTGAGCGGGGCAGCAACTAATGAAAAACTGTTTTTT.

This clonotype was counted a few times. The chain joins TRBV18 to TRBJ2-4; the D gene is possibly TRBD1 (6 bases). Germline CDR1 is KGHSH and CDR2 is LQKENI. V shed 0 bases and J shed 3 bases, with 18 bases lying between them. The length of the CDR3 is 18 residues. The CDR3 region has the DNA TGTGCCAGCTCACCACCGGAGTGGCAGGGGTTAGGCAAAAACATTCAGTACTTC. Translating gives CASSPPEWQGLGKNIQYF. The full variable domain, with the rest looked up from reference TRBV18 and TRBJ2-4, is NAGVMQNPRHLVRRRGQEARLRCSPMKGHSHVYWYRQLPEEGLKFMVYLQKENIIDESGMPKERFSAEFPKEGPSILRIQQVVRGDSAAYFCASSPPEWQGLGKNIQYFGAGTRLSVL.

The chain is built from TRBV2 and TRBJ1-6; D not certain. The germline V gene has CDR1 SNHLY and CDR2 FYNNEI. This CDR3 is built from 14 residues. The V gene lost 6 bases and the J gene lost 0 bases, with 6 bases spanning the gap. Here the CDR3 DNA reads TGTGCCAGCAGATCAGACTCCTATAATTCACCCCTCCACTTT. This sequence encodes CASRSDSYNSPLHF.

The sample holds many counts of this clonotype. The V and J genes are TRBV7-2 and TRBJ2-3, with 8 bases matching TRBD1. V dropped 5 bases and J dropped 0; count of bases not matched to a gene: 4. CDR3 length: 15 residues. The germline V gene has CDR1 SGHTA and CDR2 FQGNSA. This chain's CDR3 is CASSPRQGSTDTQYF. CDR3 nucleotide sequence: TGTGCCAGCAGCCCCCGACAGGGGAGCACAGATACGCAGTATTTT.

The table lists this clonotype with many counts. This chain uses TRBV7-2 with TRBJ1-2; TRBD1 matches at 8 bases. The CDR3 totals 15 residues. The germline CDR1 and CDR2 sequences are SGHTA and FQGNSA. Trimming at V came to 5 bases and at J to 7 bases, leaving 12 bases not matched to a gene. This chain's CDR3 is CASSLQFGQGAGYTF. The CDR3 DNA sequence: TGTGCCAGCAGCCTACAGTTCGGGCAGGGGGCTGGCTACACCTTC.

In its sample, this clonotype was seen a few times. The rearrangement uses TRBV12-3 or TRBV12-4 and TRBJ2-5, with 7 positions matching TRBD1. This CDR3 spans 13 amino acids. J was trimmed by 2 bases and V by 6 bases; bases with no gene match: 3. DNA for the CDR3: TGTGCCAGCAGCCGACAGGGACAAGAGACCCAGTACTTC. This gives the protein CASSRQGQETQYF.

This clonotype occurred many times. The rearrangement uses TRBV7-9 and TRBJ2-3; unclear D gene. The CDR3 is made up of 17 amino acids. CDR1 and CDR2 from the germline V gene are SEHNR and FQNEAQ (reference sequence). Trimming cost V 2 bases and J 1 base, with 16 bases left between them. In DNA form, the CDR3 reads TGTGCCAGCAGCTTATTCTTACGCGGTCTCGGCACAGATACGCAGTATTTT. Translated: CASSLFLRGLGTDTQYF.

This clonotype appeared once. The genes are TRBV29-1 and TRBJ2-3, with 7 positions matching TRBD1. V lost 6 bases to trimming and J lost 5 bases; unmatched junction nucleotides: 8. CDR3 length: 13 amino acids. CDR1 and CDR2 from the germline V gene are SQVTM and ANQGSEA. The CDR3 reads CSVRQGQGDTQYF. The DNA for the CDR3 is TGCAGCGTACGACAGGGCCAGGGAGATACGCAGTATTTT.

About this clonotype: Sequence at one end of the junction differs from germline and may be a read error. This sequence joins TRBV7-2 and TRBJ2-5; maybe TRBD2 (6 bases). Germline V CDR1 and CDR2: SGHTA, FQGNSA. This CDR3 is 12 amino acids long. CDR3: CASSVAAETQYF. The CDR3 DNA follows: TGTGCCAGCAGCGTAGCGGCAGAGACCCAGTACTTC.

This clonotype was detected a few times. The chain couples TRBV5-4 to TRBJ2-5; perhaps TRBD2 as D (5 bases). Germline V gives CDR1 SGHNT, CDR2 YYREEE (reference sequence). CDR3 size: 15 residues. V shed 3 bases and J shed 4 bases, with 16 bases lying between them. Here the CDR3 DNA reads TGTGCCAGCAGCTCCCGAGGGAACAGCGGAGAGACCCAGTACTTC. Protein: CASSSRGNSGETQYF.

A few counts support this clonotype. The chain employs TRBV20-1 and TRBJ2-4, with TRBD1 as a possible D gene (6 bases). The germline gives CDR1 DFQATT, CDR2 SNEGSKA (reference sequence). The CDR3 covers 11 residues. V was cut by 5 bases and J by 10 bases, with 12 bases left in between. The DNA of the CDR3 is TGCAGTGCTGGGGACATGTCAATTCAGTACTTC. Amino acid sequence: CSAGDMSIQYF.

The V call is TRBV6-5, the J call TRBJ2-3; 9 bases are a match to TRBD2. This CDR3 is built from 16 residues. The trim removed 6 bases at V and 4 bases at J, leaving 11 bases unmatched. Germline V gives CDR1 MNHEY, CDR2 SVGAGI. CDR3 region: CASSRSGSGGADTQYF. CDR3 DNA sequence: TGTGCCAGCAGCCGGAGCGGTAGCGGGGGTGCAGATACGCAGTATTTT.

The gene calls are TRBV9 and TRBJ1-6, with D hard to call. V was cut by 0 bases and J by 10 bases, with 14 bases left in between. Germline CDR1 SGDLS, CDR2 YYNGEE. This CDR3 has 15 residues. The CDR3 spells CASSVEFSGGSPLHF. CDR3 in DNA: TGTGCCAGCAGCGTAGAATTCTCCGGTGGGTCACCCCTCCACTTT.

This clonotype was seen more than once but under ten times. CDR3 in amino acids: CASRRQGGSLEQYF. The CDR3 bases are TGTGCCAGCAGGAGACAGGGGGGATCTCTCGAGCAGTACTTC. The V gene is TRBV2, the J gene TRBJ2-7; TRBD1 matches at 9 bases. The CDR3 contains 14 residues. The J segment lost 6 bases and the V segment lost 6 bases, leaving 9 bases of the junction unmatched. Looked up from germline, CDR1 is SNHLY and CDR2 is FYNNEI.

This clonotype was detected ten times or more. The chain uses TRBV21-1 and TRBJ1-1; no DNA check was done on the table's D call, TRBD1. TRBV21-1 is noted as a pseudogene. The CDR3 consists of 17 residues. The CDR3 DNA reads as TGTGCCAGCACCCCTGGGAAGGGGGCGAAAGGAAGCGCGGAAGCTTTCTTT. It encodes CASTPGKGAKGSAEAFF.

CDR3 nucleotides: TGTGCCAGCTGTACTCGGGGGGATGAGCAGTTCTTC. It encodes CASCTRGDEQFF. This sequence joins TRBV27 and TRBJ2-1; the match to TRBD2 covers 7 bases. V dropped 8 bases and J dropped 8; count of bases not matched to a gene: 6. CDR3 size: 12 residues. Germline V lookup: CDR1 MNHEY, CDR2 SMNVEV (reference sequence).

The V and J genes are TRBV4-1 and TRBJ2-5; D perhaps matches TRBD2 (5 bases). Germline assignment: CDR1 MGHRA and CDR2 YSYEKL. V was trimmed by 0 bases and J by 6 bases, leaving 26 bases between them. The CDR3 runs 19 residues. In nucleotides, the CDR3 is TGCGCCAGCAGCCAAGATTTTGGCGTCGGGGAGTACATTTTAAAGACCCAGTACTTC. Protein product: CASSQDFGVGEYILKTQYF.

CDR3 sequence: CASSPAASQLEQFF. CDR3 nucleotides: TGTGCCAGCAGCCCGGCCGCGTCCCAGTTAGAGCAGTTCTTC. This chain links TRBV5-4 with TRBJ2-1; the D is unclear. The CDR3 has 14 residues. Germline CDR1 SGHNT, CDR2 YYREEE (reference sequence). The V gene lost 4 bases and the J gene lost 10 bases, with 18 bases spanning the gap.

This rearrangement joins TRBV7-2 to TRBJ2-7, with D hard to call. The germline V and J ends were trimmed by 0 bases and 0 bases, with 6 bases remaining between them. The CDR3 covers 14 residues. Germline assignment: CDR1 SGHTA and CDR2 FQGNSA. In DNA, the CDR3 is TGTGCCAGCAGCTTAGCCCGACACTCCTACGAGCAGTACTTC. Protein: CASSLARHSYEQYF. Full variable domain (missing parts from reference TRBV7-2 and TRBJ2-7): GAGVSQSPSNKVTEKGKDVELRCDPISGHTALYWYRQSLGQGLEFLIYFQGNSAPDKSGLPSDRFSAERTGGSVSTLTIQRTQQEDSAVYLCASSLARHSYEQYFGPGTRLTVT.

This clonotype was detected a few times. The CDR3 DNA reads TGTGCCAGCAGCGTAGACCTTAGTGTCGAACAGTTCTTC. It encodes CASSVDLSVEQFF. The V call is TRBV9, the J call TRBJ2-1; no clear D. The CDR3 is 13 amino acids. V lost 0 bases and J lost 13, with 14 bases in between. Germline CDR1 is SGDLS and CDR2 is YYNGEE.

This clonotype was recorded at least ten times. The V gene is TRBV19, the J gene TRBJ1-3; D ambiguous. This CDR3 is 14 amino acids long. The V and J ends lost 5 bases and 0 bases respectively, with 8 bases between them. CDR1 and CDR2 from the germline V gene are LNHDA and SQIVND (reference sequence). CDR3 coding DNA: TGTGCCAGTAGTGTGACCCGCTCTGGAAACACCATATATTTT. As protein: CASSVTRSGNTIYF.

This clonotype showed up just a few times. The chain uses TRBV5-1 and TRBJ2-5; TRBD2 aligns across 9 bases. The CDR3 totals 15 residues. The germline V gene encodes CDR1 SGHRS and CDR2 YFSETQ. J gave up 5 bases and V 4 bases, and 9 bases lay outside the gene matches. In DNA form, the CDR3 reads TGCGCCAGCAGCACGAGCGCGGGGGGGCTGGAGACCCAGTACTTC. This sequence encodes CASSTSAGGLETQYF.

The genes are TRBV7-2 and TRBJ1-2, with 9 bases fitting TRBD1. The J segment lost 4 bases and the V segment lost 4 bases, leaving 10 bases of the junction unmatched. This CDR3 has 16 residues. Germline CDR1 reads SGHTA; CDR2 reads FQGNSA. The CDR3 sequence is CASSSSGTGKFYGYTF. In DNA form, the CDR3 reads TGTGCCAGCAGCTCGTCCGGGACAGGGAAATTCTATGGCTACACCTTC.

The chain has TRBV5-1 and TRBJ2-1; either TRBD1 or TRBD2 may fit D (5 bases each). The germline CDR1 and CDR2 sequences are SGHRS and YFSETQ. The CDR3 totals 16 residues. Trimming cost V 0 bases and J 6 bases, with 16 bases left between them. CDR3 bases: TGCGCCAGCAGCTTGGACGGCGGCGAGGGGTTCAATGAGCAGTTCTTC. This translates into CASSLDGGEGFNEQFF.

Concerning this clonotype: A single base separates this from a much larger clone, so it may be a read error. The J gene is TRBJ1-4, the V gene TRBV7-2; 7 bases line up with TRBD1. The CDR3 runs to 14 residues. Germline trimming cut 5 bases from V and 7 bases from J; bases unmatched to any gene: 7. Germline loops: CDR1 SGHTA, CDR2 FQGNSA. CDR3 sequence reads: CASSTTGSGEKLFF. The CDR3 nucleotides are TGTGCCAGCAGCACGACAGGGAGTGGTGAAAAACTGTTTTTT.